The 25 T cell receptor beta chains below come from one sample, sequenced in a study of CD8 T cells in Susac syndrome. Random-hexamer reverse transcription was applied to about 0.5 to 1 ug RNA. Via MiXCR, TCRdb re-called the immunoSEQ multiplex PCR reads, giving one row per CDR3 protein. This sample yields fewer than 80,000 distinct CDR3 sequences, of which roughly 94% are seen a single time; about 0.25% belongs to the top ten. Specimen: CD8+ T cells from PBMCs. Receptors originate from a human donor in good health.

As to this clonotype: A read error may produce the germline difference seen at one junction end. The gene calls are TRBV7-2 and TRBJ2-3; TRBD2 agrees at 10 bases. This CDR3 is 18 amino acids long. CDR1 is SGHTA, CDR2 FQGNSA, per germline. Here the CDR3 reads CASSLEVASGGRTNTQYF. The CDR3 DNA reads as TGTGCCAGCAGCTTAGAGGTTGCTAGCGGGGGCCGCACAAATACGCAGTATTTT.

The chain carries TRBV12-3 or TRBV12-4 and TRBJ2-3; D call uncertain. V was trimmed by 6 bases and J by 1 base, leaving 5 bases between them. CDR3 size: 12 residues. The CDR3 DNA follows: TGTGCCAGCAGGGTGGGCACAGATACGCAGTATTTT. Encoded protein: CASRVGTDTQYF.

The chain uses TRBV28 and TRBJ1-5, with 7 bases lining up with TRBD1. Germline trimming cut 6 bases from V and 4 bases from J; bases unmatched to any gene: 6. Germline V gene lookup returns CDR1 MDHEN and CDR2 SYDVKM. The CDR3 covers 14 residues. CDR3 DNA sequence: TGTGCCAGCAGCCCTCGACAGGGAAATCAGCCCCAGCATTTT. It encodes CASSPRQGNQPQHF.

The chain couples TRBV7-8 to TRBJ1-2, with a possible D match to TRBD1 (5 bases). The CDR3 covers 13 residues. The germline V gene encodes CDR1 SGHVS and CDR2 FQNEAQ. The ends were cut back, 8 bases at V and 3 bases at J, with 13 bases in the middle. The CDR3 sequence is CASRGGADYGYTF. The DNA for the CDR3 is TGTGCCAGCCGGGGGGGAGCTGACTATGGCTACACCTTC.

The genes are TRBV4-3 and TRBJ2-1; unclear D gene. Trimming left V 0 bases short and J 7 bases short, with 7 bases between. This CDR3 region has 13 residues. Germline CDR1 reads LGHNA; CDR2 reads YSLEER. This CDR3 is CASSQDVNNEQFF. Written as DNA, the CDR3 is TGCGCCAGCAGCCAAGATGTGAATAATGAGCAGTTCTTC.

The rearrangement uses TRBV29-1 and TRBJ2-5; TRBD1 matches at 9 bases. J gave up 3 bases and V 6 bases, and 8 bases lay outside the gene matches. This CDR3 is built from 14 residues. The germline V gene has CDR1 SQVTM and CDR2 ANQGSEA. The CDR3 loop reads CSVSGTGLKETQYF. Here the CDR3 DNA reads TGCAGCGTCTCCGGGACAGGGTTGAAAGAGACCCAGTACTTC. Combining the CDR3 with reference TRBV29-1 and TRBJ2-5 gives the whole variable domain SAVISQKPSRDICQRGTSLTIQCQVDSQVTMMFWYRQQPGQSLTLIATANQGSEATYESGFVIDKFPISRPNLTFSTLTVSNMSPEDSSIYLCSVSGTGLKETQYFGPGTRLLVL.

The CDR3 is CASSWSLGSYEQYF. The DNA of the CDR3 is TGTGCCAGTAGCTGGAGTCTGGGCTCCTACGAGCAGTACTTC. The chain recombines TRBV19 with TRBJ2-7; D unclear. This CDR3 contains 14 residues. V was shortened by 6 bases and J by 0 bases, with 12 bases between the two germline ends. From germline, CDR1 is LNHDA and CDR2 SQIVND (reference sequence).

This sequence joins TRBV29-1 and TRBJ2-1; D remains ambiguous. The germline V gene encodes CDR1 SQVTM and CDR2 ANQGSEA. The V end lost 5 bases, the J end lost 7 bases, and 9 bases lay between the germline ends. The CDR3 contains 11 residues. Here the CDR3 DNA reads TGCAGCGTTCCCCCGGAGAATGAGCAGTTCTTC. Amino acid sequence: CSVPPENEQFF.

This clonotype was seen once. The chain uses TRBV7-2 and TRBJ1-1; 8 bases match TRBD1. With V trimmed by 0 bases and J by 4 bases, 4 bases remained unmatched. Looked up from germline, CDR1 is SGHTA and CDR2 is FQGNSA. The CDR3 has 15 residues. CDR3 sequence (DNA): TGTGCCAGCAGCTTAGCGGCCACAGGGGGCACTGAAGCTTTCTTT. Translated: CASSLAATGGTEAFF.

The gene calls are TRBV3-1 and TRBJ2-5; TRBD2 is a possible D gene (6 bases). Germline CDR1 is LGHDT and CDR2 is YNNKEL (reference sequence). CDR3 length equals 15 residues. V lost 4 bases and J lost 2, with 14 bases in between. As DNA, the CDR3 is TGTGCCAGCAGCCCATCCTGGGGGGATCAAGAGACCCAGTACTTC. The encoded protein is CASSPSWGDQETQYF.

The chain combines TRBV7-9 with TRBJ2-3, with D possibly TRBD1 on 5 matching bases. Germline lookup yields CDR1 SEHNR and CDR2 FQNEAQ (reference sequence). The CDR3 is 17 residues long. Between the trimmed V and J ends, which lost 3 bases and 1 base, there was a span of 17 bases. The CDR3 bases are TGTGCCAGCAGCTTCGATCTGGGCTGGGGCCGCACAGATACGCAGTATTTT. Its translation is CASSFDLGWGRTDTQYF. Based on the CDR3 plus reference TRBV7-9 and TRBJ2-3, the full variable domain is DTGVSQNPRHKITKRGQNVTFRCDPISEHNRLYWYRQTLGQGPEFLTYFQNEAQLEKSRLLSDRFSAERPKGSFSTLEIQRTEQGDSAMYLCASSFDLGWGRTDTQYFGPGTRLTVL.

CDR3 sequence reads: CASSVGWGNQPQHF. CDR3 nucleotides: TGTGCCAGCAGCGTAGGGTGGGGGAATCAGCCCCAGCATTTT. This chain uses TRBV9 with TRBJ1-5, with D perhaps TRBD1 (5 bases). The CDR3 has 14 amino acids. The germline V gene encodes CDR1 SGDLS and CDR2 YYNGEE. Trimming shortened V by 0 bases and J by 4 bases, and 8 bases separated the two germline ends.

The count of this clonotype is one. The rearrangement links TRBV2 to TRBJ1-2, with 7 bases that match TRBD1. The CDR3 is made up of 15 amino acids. Germline CDR1 SNHLY, CDR2 FYNNEI. V trimming: 2 bases; J trimming: 4 bases; junction bases outside the gene matches: 7. The DNA of the CDR3 is TGTGCCAGCAGTGAAATGCAGGGGGAGGTCTATGGCTACACCTTC. This encodes CASSEMQGEVYGYTF.

The V gene is TRBV29-1, the J gene TRBJ2-7; no firm D call. The CDR3 spans 11 residues. Germline CDR1 and CDR2: SQVTM and ANQGSEA. V lost 7 bases and J lost 3, with 10 bases in between. Here the CDR3 DNA reads TGCAGCGGAACATTCCTCTACGAGCAGTACTTC. Its protein is CSGTFLYEQYF.

The chain links TRBV25-1 to TRBJ2-7; D call uncertain. The germline CDR1 and CDR2 sequences are MGHDK and SYGVNS. Trimming removed 3 bases at V and 3 bases at J, with 3 bases between. This CDR3 is built from 11 residues. The CDR3 sequence: CASSEDYEQYF. The CDR3 coding sequence is TGTGCCAGCAGTGAGGACTACGAGCAGTACTTC.

This chain links TRBV5-5 with TRBJ1-2, with TRBD1 as a possible D gene (5 bases). V was shortened by 0 bases and J by 2 bases, with 11 bases between the two germline ends. This CDR3 has 15 residues. Germline CDR1 SGHKS, CDR2 YYEKEE (reference sequence). The CDR3 nucleotides are TGTGCCAGCAGCTTGGTTCAGGGCCTAAACTATGGCTACACCTTC. Protein: CASSLVQGLNYGYTF.

The chain uses TRBV4-3 and TRBJ1-2; D perhaps matches TRBD1 (5 bases). Trimming took 0 bases from V and 2 from J, leaving 10 bases between them. Germline lookup yields CDR1 LGHNA and CDR2 YSLEER. The CDR3 has 15 residues. CDR3 loop: CASSQDIRGNYGYTF. The CDR3, as DNA: TGCGCCAGCAGCCAAGATATCCGGGGGAACTATGGCTACACCTTC.

The chain recombines TRBV7-9 with TRBJ2-7, with TRBD2 matching 12 bases. Germline V gene lookup returns CDR1 SEHNR and CDR2 FQNEAQ (reference sequence). The CDR3 contains 16 residues. Unmatched junction bases numbered 7, after V lost 3 bases and J lost 4 bases. The DNA of the CDR3 is TGTGCCAGCAGCTTCGCGACTAGCGGGGGCCAATACGAGCAGTACGTC. This sequence encodes CASSFATSGGQYEQYV.

This chain joins TRBV11-1 and TRBJ1-1; perhaps TRBD1 as D (6 bases). V gave up 5 bases and J gave up 5 bases, with 18 bases separating them. Germline V gene sequence: CDR1 SGHAT, CDR2 FQDESV (reference sequence). This CDR3 is built from 15 residues. The DNA for the CDR3 is TGTGCCAGCAGCCTTAGTGCAGGGGCGAGAACTGAAGCTTTCTTT. It specifies CASSLSAGARTEAFF.

The V call is TRBV25-1, the J call TRBJ2-7; D is ambiguous. In germline, CDR1 is MGHDK, CDR2 SYGVNS. V was pared by 3 bases and J by 2 bases, with 2 bases between. The CDR3 has 11 amino acids. Here the CDR3 reads CASSEAYEQYF. The DNA for the CDR3 is TGTGCCAGCAGTGAGGCCTACGAGCAGTACTTC.

The rearrangement uses TRBV7-9 and TRBJ2-5, with a tentative D call TRBD2 (5 bases). The CDR3 loop spans 13 amino acids. The germline gives CDR1 SEHNR, CDR2 FQNEAQ (reference sequence). Trimming stripped 5 bases from V and 2 bases from J, with 9 bases between. Here the CDR3 DNA reads TGTGCCAGCAGCAGCGGAGTACAAGAGACCCAGTACTTC. This sequence encodes CASSSGVQETQYF.

The chain is built from TRBV14 and TRBJ2-7; 8 bases are shared with TRBD2. CDR1 and CDR2 (germline): SGHDN, FVKESK. This CDR3 comprises 15 residues. V gave up 0 bases and J gave up 2 bases; unmatched junction bases: 3. The DNA for the CDR3 is TGTGCCAGCAGCCAAGATGTCGGGGGGGCCTACGAGCAGTACGTC. Amino acids: CASSQDVGGAYEQYV.

This chain links TRBV7-3 with TRBJ1-2, with TRBD1 matching over 7 bases. The junction had 3 bases not matched to a gene; V was cut back by 5 bases and J by 3 bases. CDR3 length equals 13 residues. Germline V gives CDR1 SGHTA, CDR2 FQGTGA. The CDR3 loop is CASSVDRDYGYTF. In DNA, the CDR3 is TGTGCCAGCAGCGTAGACAGGGACTATGGCTACACCTTC.

The rearrangement links TRBV29-1 to TRBJ1-2; no clear D gene. Trimming pared 6 bases from V and 8 bases from J, leaving 16 bases between. The germline gives CDR1 SQVTM, CDR2 ANQGSEA. The CDR3 extends over 12 amino acids. The CDR3: CSVVDGPGGYTF. CDR3 DNA sequence: TGCAGCGTCGTTGACGGGCCGGGAGGCTACACCTTC.

The chain uses TRBV3-1 and TRBJ2-2; D assignment may be TRBD1 or TRBD2 (5 bases each). The CDR3 runs 17 residues. Germline values: CDR1 LGHDT, CDR2 YNNKEL (reference sequence). V was trimmed by 0 bases and J by 0 bases, leaving 11 bases between them. Here the CDR3 reads CASSQDSEGPNTGELFF. In DNA form, the CDR3 reads TGTGCCAGCAGCCAAGATTCAGAGGGGCCGAACACCGGGGAGCTGTTTTTT. The whole variable domain, filled in from reference TRBV3-1 and TRBJ2-2, reads DTAVSQTPKYLVTQMGNDKSIKCEQNLGHDTMYWYKQDSKKFLKIMFSYNNKELIINETVPNRFSPKSPDKAHLNLHINSLELGDSAVYFCASSQDSEGPNTGELFFGEGSRLTVL.